This T cell receptor (beta chain) was obtained from a study of cytotoxic CD8 clonotypes in ibrutinib-treated CLL. At the level of the study: Partial responses totalled 24 and complete responses 2; after median around 74 months, about 15 remained remitted and approximately 12 progressed. Points from the study as a whole: At the start, clonality exceeded age-matched healthy donors and followed circulating CD8+ T-cell counts.

This clone occurred once. Its target is not known. Other nucleotide sequences in the sample specify the same CDR3. Trimming stripped 2 bases from V and 2 bases from J, with 10 bases between. The CDR3 length is 14 residues. Germline V CDR1 and CDR2: SGHRS, YFSETQ. The method was immunoSEQ multiplex PCR; TCRdb's version includes in-frame clones alone and lacks a portion of them. This table holds approximately 340,000 clones, over 55% found once. The source was PBMCs, collected after 36 months of ibrutinib treatment. The rearrangement links TRBV5-1 to TRBJ1-2; a possible D gene is TRBD1 (5 bases). This clonotype was obtained from a human donor with chronic lymphocytic leukemia. DNA for the CDR3: TGCGCCAGCAGCTTAGGGCAGGGCAACTATGGCTACACCTTC. It is translated as CASSLGQGNYGYTF.